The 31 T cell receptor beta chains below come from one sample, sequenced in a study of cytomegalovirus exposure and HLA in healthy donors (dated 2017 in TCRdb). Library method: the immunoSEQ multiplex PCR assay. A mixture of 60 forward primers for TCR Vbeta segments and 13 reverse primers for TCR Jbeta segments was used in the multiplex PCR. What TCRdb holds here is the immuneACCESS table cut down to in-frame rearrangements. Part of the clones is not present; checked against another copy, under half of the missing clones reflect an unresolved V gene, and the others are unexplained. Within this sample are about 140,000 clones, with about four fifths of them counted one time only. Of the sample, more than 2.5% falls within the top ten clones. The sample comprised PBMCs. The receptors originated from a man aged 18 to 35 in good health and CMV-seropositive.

The CDR3 nucleotides read TGTGCCAGCTCACACTCAGGGGGGAACACCGGGGAGCTGTTTTTT. It encodes CASSHSGGNTGELFF. The V gene is TRBV18, the J gene TRBJ2-2; 7 bases match TRBD1. After removal of 4 bases from V and 1 base from J, the junction contained 3 bases not matched to a gene. Germline V lookup: CDR1 KGHSH, CDR2 LQKENI. This CDR3 has 15 residues.

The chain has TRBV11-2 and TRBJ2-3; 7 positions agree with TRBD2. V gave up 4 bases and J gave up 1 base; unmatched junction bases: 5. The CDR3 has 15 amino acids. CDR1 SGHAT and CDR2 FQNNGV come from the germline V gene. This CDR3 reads CASSWSAGGTDTQYF. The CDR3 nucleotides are TGTGCCAGCAGCTGGAGCGCGGGAGGCACAGATACGCAGTATTTT.

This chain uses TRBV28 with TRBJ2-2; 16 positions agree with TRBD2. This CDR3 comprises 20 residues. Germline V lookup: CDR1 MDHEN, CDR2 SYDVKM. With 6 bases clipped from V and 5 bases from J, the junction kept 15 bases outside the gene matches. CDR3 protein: CASSLPGTSGRAGWTGELFF. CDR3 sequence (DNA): TGTGCCAGCAGCCTCCCCGGGACTAGCGGGAGGGCCGGGTGGACCGGGGAGCTGTTTTTT.

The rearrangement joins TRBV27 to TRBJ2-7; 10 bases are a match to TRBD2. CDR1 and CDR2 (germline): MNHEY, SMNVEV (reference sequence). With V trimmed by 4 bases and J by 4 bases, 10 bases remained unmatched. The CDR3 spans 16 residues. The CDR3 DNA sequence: TGTGCCAGCAGTTCCCTCAGCGGGAGGGCCTGGTACGAGCAGTACTTC. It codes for CASSSLSGRAWYEQYF.

CDR3 amino acids: CASSLGGEPYNEQFF. CDR3 nucleotides: TGTGCCAGCAGCCTTGGGGGCGAGCCCTACAATGAGCAGTTCTTC. V usage is TRBV6-4 and J usage is TRBJ2-1, with D perhaps TRBD1 (6 bases). Trimming took 6 bases from V and 2 from J, leaving 14 bases between them. This CDR3 contains 15 residues. CDR1 and CDR2 from the germline V gene are MRHNA and SNTAGT.

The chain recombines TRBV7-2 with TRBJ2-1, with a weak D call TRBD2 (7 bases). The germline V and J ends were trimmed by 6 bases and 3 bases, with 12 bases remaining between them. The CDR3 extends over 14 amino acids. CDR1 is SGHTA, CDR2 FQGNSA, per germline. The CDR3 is CASSEGGIYNEQFF. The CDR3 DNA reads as TGTGCCAGCAGTGAGGGGGGGATCTACAATGAGCAGTTCTTC.

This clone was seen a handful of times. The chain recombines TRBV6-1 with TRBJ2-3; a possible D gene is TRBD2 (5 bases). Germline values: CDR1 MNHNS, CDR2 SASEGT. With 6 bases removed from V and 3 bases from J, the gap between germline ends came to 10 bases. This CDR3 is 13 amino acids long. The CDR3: CASRNGVTDTQYF. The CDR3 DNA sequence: TGTGCCAGCAGAAACGGGGTAACAGATACGCAGTATTTT.

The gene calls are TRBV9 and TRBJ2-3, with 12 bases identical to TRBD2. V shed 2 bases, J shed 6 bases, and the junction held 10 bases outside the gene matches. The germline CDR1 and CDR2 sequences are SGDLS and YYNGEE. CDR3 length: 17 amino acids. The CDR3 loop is CASSVALAGGPEDTQYF. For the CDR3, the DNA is TGTGCCAGCAGCGTCGCCCTAGCGGGAGGGCCCGAGGATACGCAGTATTTT.

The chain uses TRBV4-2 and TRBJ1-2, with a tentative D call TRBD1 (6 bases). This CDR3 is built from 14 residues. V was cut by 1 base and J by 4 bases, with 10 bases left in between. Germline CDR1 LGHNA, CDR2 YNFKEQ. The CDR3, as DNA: TGTGCCAGCAGCCAAGCACGAGGGGGCTATGGCTACACCTTC. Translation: CASSQARGGYGYTF.

CDR3 sequence reads: CATPGEAGRAGELFF. The CDR3 nucleotides are TGTGCCACCCCGGGAGAGGCAGGAAGGGCCGGGGAGCTGTTTTTT. V is TRBV28 and J is TRBJ2-2; D perhaps matches TRBD2 (6 bases). Germline-derived CDR1 and CDR2 are MDHEN and SYDVKM. Trimming took off 10 bases at V and 6 bases at J, with 21 bases between the two ends. The length of the CDR3 is 15 residues.

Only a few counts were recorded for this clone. This CDR3 is CASSELQGASNQPQHF. The CDR3 DNA is TGTGCCAGCAGCGAGTTACAGGGGGCTAGCAATCAGCCCCAGCATTTT. V is TRBV2 and J is TRBJ1-5; the match to TRBD1 covers 9 bases. The germline V gene has CDR1 SNHLY and CDR2 FYNNEI. V was clipped by 6 bases and J by 0 bases; unmatched bases: 6. The CDR3 consists of 16 residues.

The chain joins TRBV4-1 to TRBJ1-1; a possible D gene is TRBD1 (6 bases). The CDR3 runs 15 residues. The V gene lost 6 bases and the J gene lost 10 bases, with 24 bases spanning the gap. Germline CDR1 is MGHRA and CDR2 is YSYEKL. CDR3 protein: CASRNVRDTRCGAFF. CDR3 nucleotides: TGCGCCAGCAGAAACGTCCGGGACACACGTTGTGGAGCTTTCTTT.

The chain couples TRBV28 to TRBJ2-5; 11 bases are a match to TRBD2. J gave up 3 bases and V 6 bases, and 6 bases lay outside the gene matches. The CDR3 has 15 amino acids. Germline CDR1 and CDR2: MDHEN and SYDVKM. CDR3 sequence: CASSRSGRAEETQYF. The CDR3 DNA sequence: TGTGCCAGCAGCCGTAGCGGGAGGGCCGAAGAGACCCAGTACTTC.

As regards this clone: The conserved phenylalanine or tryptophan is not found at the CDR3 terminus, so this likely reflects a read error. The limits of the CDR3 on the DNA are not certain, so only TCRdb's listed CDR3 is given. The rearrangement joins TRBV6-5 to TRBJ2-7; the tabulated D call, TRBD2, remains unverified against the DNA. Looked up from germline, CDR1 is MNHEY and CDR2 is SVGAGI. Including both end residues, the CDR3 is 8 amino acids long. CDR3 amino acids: CASTLLAG.

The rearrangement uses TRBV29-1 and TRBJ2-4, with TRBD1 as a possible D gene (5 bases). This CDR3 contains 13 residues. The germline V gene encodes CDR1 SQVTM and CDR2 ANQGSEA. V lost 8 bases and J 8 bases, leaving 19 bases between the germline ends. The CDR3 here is CSPVKTVSDIQYF. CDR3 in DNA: TGCAGCCCTGTTAAGACAGTGTCGGACATTCAGTACTTC.

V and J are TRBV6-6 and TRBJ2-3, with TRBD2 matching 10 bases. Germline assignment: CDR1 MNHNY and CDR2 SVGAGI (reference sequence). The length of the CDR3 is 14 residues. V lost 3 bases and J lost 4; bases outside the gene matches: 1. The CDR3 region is CASSYSGRPDTQYF. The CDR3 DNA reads TGTGCCAGCAGTTATAGCGGGAGGCCAGATACGCAGTATTTT.

The CDR3 sequence: CASSFSGGITDTQYF. In DNA form, the CDR3 reads TGCGCCAGCAGCTTTTCGGGAGGGATCACAGATACGCAGTATTTT. The chain is built from TRBV5-1 and TRBJ2-3, with 8 nucleotides matching TRBD2. CDR1 SGHRS and CDR2 YFSETQ come from the germline V gene. After removal of 2 bases from V and 2 bases from J, the junction contained 4 bases not matched to a gene. The CDR3 spans 15 residues.

This CDR3 reads CASSSRSTNEKLFF. CDR3 coding DNA: TGTGCCAGCAGCTCCCGGAGTACTAATGAAAAACTGTTTTTT. The chain combines TRBV11-2 with TRBJ1-4; D is unresolved. From germline, CDR1 is SGHAT and CDR2 FQNNGV. V lost 4 bases to trimming and J lost 2 bases, with 8 bases between them. The CDR3 extends over 14 amino acids.

The DNA for the CDR3 is TGTGCCAGCAGCGTAACGGGACAGGGTTTTAACGAGCAGTACTTC. This sequence encodes CASSVTGQGFNEQYF. The rearrangement uses TRBV9 and TRBJ2-7; 9 bases are shared with TRBD1. Germline V gene data show CDR1 as SGDLS and CDR2 as YYNGEE. Germline trimming cut 1 base from V and 5 bases from J; bases unmatched to any gene: 7. The CDR3 length is 15 residues.

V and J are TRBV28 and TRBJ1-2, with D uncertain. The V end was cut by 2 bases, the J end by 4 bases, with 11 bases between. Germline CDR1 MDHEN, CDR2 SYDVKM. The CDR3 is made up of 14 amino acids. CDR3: CASSLRGLGYGYTF. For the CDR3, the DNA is TGTGCCAGCAGTTTACGAGGACTGGGCTATGGCTACACCTTC.

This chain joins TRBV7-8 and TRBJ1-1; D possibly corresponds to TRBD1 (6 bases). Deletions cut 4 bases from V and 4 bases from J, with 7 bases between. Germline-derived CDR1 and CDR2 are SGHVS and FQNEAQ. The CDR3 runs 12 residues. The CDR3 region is CASSSQGTEAFF. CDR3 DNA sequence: TGTGCCAGCAGCTCACAGGGCACTGAAGCTTTCTTT.

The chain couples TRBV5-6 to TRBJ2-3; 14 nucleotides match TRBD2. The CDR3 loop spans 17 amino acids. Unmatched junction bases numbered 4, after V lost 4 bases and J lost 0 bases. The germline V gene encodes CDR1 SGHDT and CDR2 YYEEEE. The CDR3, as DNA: TGTGCCAGCAGCACGGGACTAGCGGGAGCGAGCACAGATACGCAGTATTTT. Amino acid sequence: CASSTGLAGASTDTQYF.

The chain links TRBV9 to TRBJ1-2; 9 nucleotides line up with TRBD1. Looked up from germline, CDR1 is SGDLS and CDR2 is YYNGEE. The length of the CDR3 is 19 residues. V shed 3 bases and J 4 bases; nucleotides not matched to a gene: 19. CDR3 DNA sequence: TGTGCCAGCAGCGAGTCCAATCCACAGGGGGCGGTCTTCTCCTATGGCTACACCTTC. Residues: CASSESNPQGAVFSYGYTF.

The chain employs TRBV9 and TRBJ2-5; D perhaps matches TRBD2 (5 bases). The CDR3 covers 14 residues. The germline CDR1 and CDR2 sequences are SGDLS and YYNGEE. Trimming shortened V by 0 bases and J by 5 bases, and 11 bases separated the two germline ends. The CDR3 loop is CASSVGGSAETQYF. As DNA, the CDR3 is TGTGCCAGCAGCGTAGGGGGTAGCGCGGAGACCCAGTACTTC. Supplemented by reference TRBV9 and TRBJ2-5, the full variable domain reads DSGVTQTPKHLITATGQRVTLRCSPRSGDLSVYWYQQSLDQGLQFLIQYYNGEERAKGNILERFSAQQFPDLHSELNLSSLELGDSALYFCASSVGGSAETQYFGPGTRLLVL.

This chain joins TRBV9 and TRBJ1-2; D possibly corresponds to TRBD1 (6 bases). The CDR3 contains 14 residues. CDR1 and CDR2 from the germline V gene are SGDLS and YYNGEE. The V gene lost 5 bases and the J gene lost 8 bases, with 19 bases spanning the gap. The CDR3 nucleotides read TGTGCCAGCAGTTCCGTTAACAGGGTAGGAGGCTACACCTTC. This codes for CASSSVNRVGGYTF.

CDR3 residues: CASSLRQGARETQYF. The CDR3 DNA follows: TGTGCCAGCAGTTTGAGGCAGGGGGCACGGGAGACCCAGTACTTC. The chain has TRBV27 and TRBJ2-5, with 8 bases lining up with TRBD1. Trimming took 3 bases from V and 5 from J; bases not matched to a gene: 8. This CDR3 has 15 amino acids. Germline V CDR1 and CDR2: MNHEY, SMNVEV (reference sequence).

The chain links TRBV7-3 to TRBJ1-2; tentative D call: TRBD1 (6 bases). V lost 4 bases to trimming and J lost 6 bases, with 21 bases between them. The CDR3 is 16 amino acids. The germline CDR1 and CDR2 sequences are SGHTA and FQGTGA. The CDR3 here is CASSSFTGTLVDGYTF. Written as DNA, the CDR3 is TGTGCCAGCAGCTCTTTTACCGGGACACTGGTAGATGGCTACACCTTC.

CDR3 region: CASQSGGYNEQFF. The CDR3 DNA reads as TGTGCCAGTCAGTCAGGGGGCTACAATGAGCAGTTCTTC. The chain recombines TRBV19 with TRBJ2-1, with 7 nucleotides matching TRBD1. Germline CDR1 and CDR2: LNHDA and SQIVND (reference sequence). This CDR3 region has 13 residues. J gave up 3 bases and V 8 bases, and 4 bases lay outside the gene matches.

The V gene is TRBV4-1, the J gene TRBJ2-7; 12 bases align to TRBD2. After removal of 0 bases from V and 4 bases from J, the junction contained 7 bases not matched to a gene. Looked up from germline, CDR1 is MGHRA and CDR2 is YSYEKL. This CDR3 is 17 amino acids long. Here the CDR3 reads CASSQESLAGGGYEQYF. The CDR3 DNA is TGCGCCAGCAGCCAAGAGTCCCTAGCGGGAGGGGGGTACGAGCAGTACTTC.

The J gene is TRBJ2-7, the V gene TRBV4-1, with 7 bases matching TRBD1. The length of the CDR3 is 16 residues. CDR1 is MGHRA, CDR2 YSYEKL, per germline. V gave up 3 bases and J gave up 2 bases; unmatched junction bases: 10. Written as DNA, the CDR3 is TGCGCCAGCAGCCAGACTACCCGGGGACAGCCCTACGAGCAGTACTTC. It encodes CASSQTTRGQPYEQYF.

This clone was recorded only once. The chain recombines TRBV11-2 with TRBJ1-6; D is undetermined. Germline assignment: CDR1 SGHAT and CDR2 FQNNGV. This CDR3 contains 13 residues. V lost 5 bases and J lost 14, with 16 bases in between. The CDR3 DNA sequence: TGTGCCAGCAGCCTACTAGAACAGTTCACCCTCCACTTT. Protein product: CASSLLEQFTLHF.